A single sample gave rise to the 8 T cell receptor beta chains below, sequenced in a study of neurological immune-mediated disorders. Time point described: longitudinal time-point 2. From the 5' RACE reads, TCRdb called clonotypes with MiXCR, one entry per CDR3 protein. The table records 65,000 to 85,000 distinct CDR3 sequences, 5.5% to 6.5% of them present only once. The sequenced material came from PBMCs. These TCRs come from a woman aged 55-75 years with multiple sclerosis.

This clonotype appeared many times. DNA of the CDR3: TGCGCCAGCAGCTTGGAGGCGGCAGGGTCCTACGAGCAGTACTTC. Protein sequence: CASSLEAAGSYEQYF. The rearrangement links TRBV5-1 to TRBJ2-7; D possibly corresponds to TRBD1 (5 bases). The V end lost 0 bases, the J end lost 1 base, and 11 bases lay between the germline ends. The CDR3 has 15 residues. In germline, CDR1 is SGHRS, CDR2 YFSETQ.

This clonotype was counted ten times or more. The chain couples TRBV5-1 to TRBJ1-2; D possibly corresponds to TRBD1 (6 bases). There are 15 residues in the CDR3. V was trimmed by 0 bases and J by 6 bases, leaving 15 bases between them. The germline gives CDR1 SGHRS, CDR2 YFSETQ. CDR3 DNA sequence: TGCGCCAGCAGCTTGGTCGGGGGGGGCAACAATGGCTACACCTTC. The encoded protein is CASSLVGGGNNGYTF.

This clonotype was counted many times. Compared with germline, one end of the junction differs, possibly owing to a read error. The genes are TRBV11-2 and TRBJ2-1, with D unresolved. The CDR3 length is 15 residues. Germline assignment: CDR1 SGHAT and CDR2 FQNNGV. CDR3 residues: CASSARALTYSEQFF. In DNA, the CDR3 is TGTGCCAGCAGCGCCCGGGCCCTTACCTACAGTGAGCAGTTCTTC.

The chain employs TRBV6-5 and TRBJ1-6, with TRBD1 matching 9 bases. V trimming: 6 bases; J trimming: 5 bases; junction bases outside the gene matches: 8. Germline CDR1 is MNHEY and CDR2 is SVGAGI. This CDR3 has 16 residues. CDR3 nucleotides: TGTGCCAGCAGACAACAGGGGGCGAATAATAATTCACCCCTCCACTTT. Its translation is CASRQQGANNNSPLHF.

This clonotype was recorded many times. The gene calls are TRBV6-2 or TRBV6-3 and TRBJ1-5, with D possibly matching TRBD1 (5 bases). The CDR3 is 15 amino acids. The V and J ends lost 2 bases and 6 bases respectively, with 14 bases between them. Germline V gene lookup returns CDR1 MNHEY and CDR2 SVGEGT. The CDR3 coding sequence is TGTGCCAGCAGTTACGATCTGGGGGTCGGTCAGCCCCAGCATTTT. It codes for CASSYDLGVGQPQHF.

This clonotype was observed at least ten times. J is TRBJ1-2 and V is TRBV27; D is uncertain. CDR1 and CDR2 (germline): MNHEY, SMNVEV (reference sequence). The germline V and J ends were trimmed by 5 bases and 4 bases, with 17 bases remaining between them. CDR3 length: 15 amino acids. The CDR3 reads CASSQTGKLVYGYTF. In nucleotides, the CDR3 is TGTGCCAGCAGTCAAACGGGCAAGCTCGTCTATGGCTACACCTTC.

About this clonotype itself: A much larger clone lies one base from this, so it may be a read error. The chain couples TRBV28 to TRBJ1-5, with D maybe TRBD1 (6 bases). Germline V gene lookup returns CDR1 MDHEN and CDR2 SYDVKM. The CDR3 is 15 amino acids. The CDR3 DNA sequence: TGTGCCAGCAGTTTACAGGGGTCGAGCAATCAGTCCCAGCATTTT. Residues: CASSLQGSSNQSQHF.

This clonotype was counted ten times or more. The rearrangement uses TRBV6-5 and TRBJ1-4, with TRBD1 as a possible D gene (6 bases). With 6 bases removed from V and 4 bases from J, the gap between germline ends came to 12 bases. Germline CDR1 reads MNHEY; CDR2 reads SVGAGI. The CDR3 sequence is 14 residues long. The CDR3: CASRVQGYNEKLFF. CDR3 DNA: TGTGCCAGCAGAGTACAGGGATATAATGAAAAACTGTTTTTT.